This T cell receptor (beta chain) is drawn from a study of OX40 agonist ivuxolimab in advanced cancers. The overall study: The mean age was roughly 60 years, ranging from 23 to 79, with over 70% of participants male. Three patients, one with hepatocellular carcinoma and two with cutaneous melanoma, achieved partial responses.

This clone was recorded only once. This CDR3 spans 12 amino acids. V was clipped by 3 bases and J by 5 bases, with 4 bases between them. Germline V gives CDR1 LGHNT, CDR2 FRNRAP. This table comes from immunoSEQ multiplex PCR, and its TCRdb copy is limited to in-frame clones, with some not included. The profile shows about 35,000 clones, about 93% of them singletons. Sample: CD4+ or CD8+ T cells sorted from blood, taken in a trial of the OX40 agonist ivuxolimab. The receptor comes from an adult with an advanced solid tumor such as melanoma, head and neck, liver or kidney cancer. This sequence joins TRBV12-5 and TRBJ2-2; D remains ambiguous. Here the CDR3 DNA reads TGTGCTAGTGGTTTCGATACCGGGGAGCTGTTTTTT. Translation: CASGFDTGELFF. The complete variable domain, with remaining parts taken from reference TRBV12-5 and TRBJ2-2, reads DARVTQTPRHKVTEMGQEVTMRCQPILGHNTVFWYRQTMMQGLELLAYFRNRAPLDDSGMPKDRFSAEMPDATLATLKIQPSEPRDSAVYFCASGFDTGELFFGEGSRLTVL.